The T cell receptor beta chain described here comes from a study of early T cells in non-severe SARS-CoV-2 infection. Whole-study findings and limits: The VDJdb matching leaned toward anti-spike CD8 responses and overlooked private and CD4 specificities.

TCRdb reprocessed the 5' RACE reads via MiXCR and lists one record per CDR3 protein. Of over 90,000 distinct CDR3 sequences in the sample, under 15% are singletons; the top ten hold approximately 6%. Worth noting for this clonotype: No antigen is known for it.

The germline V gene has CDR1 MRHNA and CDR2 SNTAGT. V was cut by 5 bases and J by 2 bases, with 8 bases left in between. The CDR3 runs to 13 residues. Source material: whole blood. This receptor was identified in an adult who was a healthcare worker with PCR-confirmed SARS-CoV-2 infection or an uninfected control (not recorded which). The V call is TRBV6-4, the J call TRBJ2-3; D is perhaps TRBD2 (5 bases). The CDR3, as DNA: TGTGCCAGCAGTACCGGGGACACAGATACGCAGTATTTT. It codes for CASSTGDTDTQYF.